This entry is about one TCR beta chain. What it recognizes is unknown. This CDR3 region has 15 residues. Trimming took off 7 bases at V and 1 base at J, with 17 bases between the two ends. The V gene's germline CDR1 is MNHEY and CDR2 SVGAGI. These data originate in a study of cytomegalovirus exposure and HLA in healthy donors. The wider study: One earlier analysis, a look at some 180 million T cells, found around 110 million unique TCR beta sequences. Study results and caveats: Cytomegalovirus association was listed for 170 or so TCR beta chains. About 87% or about 30% of the time was how often most TCR beta V segments were productive, according to an earlier analysis. Cytomegalovirus status, reportedly, was diagnosed with high specificity and sensitivity by the classifier.

A multiplex PCR was run with 60 Vbeta primers and 13 Jbeta primers. Here immunoSEQ multiplex PCR was the method, and the copy in TCRdb shows in-frame clones only, minus some. The sample has some 150,000 clones; roughly 85% are singletons. This rearrangement joins TRBV6-5 to TRBJ2-7, with D tentatively TRBD2 (6 bases). Sequencing input: PBMCs. This receptor was obtained from a woman under 30 in good health and CMV-seronegative. CDR3 bases: TGTGCCAGCAACTTAGATTCGGGGACTTCCTACGAGCAGTACTTC. Translating gives CASNLDSGTSYEQYF.